A few counts support the clone carrying this T cell receptor beta chain. The germline V gene has CDR1 SGHDT and CDR2 YYEEEE. This CDR3 region has 14 residues. The V end was cut by 3 bases, the J end by 3 bases, with 13 bases between. This record comes from a study of cytomegalovirus exposure and HLA in healthy donors. Looking at the study overall: A prior study identified some 100 million unique TCR beta sequences from some 200 million T cells.

PCR employed 60 Vbeta and 13 Jbeta primers. Some clones are missing from TCRdb's copy, which holds only in-frame ones; the method was immunoSEQ multiplex PCR. In the table there are some 180,000 clones, roughly 75% of which are singletons. The sequenced sample consisted of PBMCs. The chain recombines TRBV5-6 with TRBJ2-7; TRBD1 is a possible D gene (5 bases). The sequence came from a woman aged 25 to 45 in good health and CMV-seronegative. The CDR3 protein is CASSSLRGNYEQYF. CDR3 nucleotide sequence: TGTGCCAGCAGCTCCCTTAGGGGAAACTACGAGCAGTACTTC.